This T cell receptor beta chain emerged from a study of T cell responses to AZD1222 COVID-19 vaccine. Only a few counts were recorded for this clone. Its specificity is not known. Notes on the study in general: Vaccine-associated CD4 TCRs ranged over spike, dominating at 160-218 and 743-854. Repertoires were sampled only after the peak T cell response.

TCRdb's copy holds only in-frame clones and misses some; the assay was immunoSEQ multiplex PCR. The sample has about 90,000 clones, 89% seen once. The V and J ends lost 0 bases and 2 bases respectively, with 13 bases between them. CDR3 length: 16 residues. Germline V lookup: CDR1 LNHDA, CDR2 SQIVND (reference sequence). The sequencing here drew on peripheral blood, taken 28 days after the second AZD1222 dose. This receptor was obtained from an adult who received the AZD1222 COVID-19 vaccine. The chain links TRBV19 to TRBJ1-2; tentative D call: TRBD1 (6 bases). CDR3 loop: CASSIDHGTSNYGYTF. In nucleotides, the CDR3 is TGTGCCAGTAGTATAGATCATGGGACATCGAACTATGGCTACACCTTC.